Each of the 15 T cell receptor beta chains below was sequenced from the same sample in a study of blood T cell repertoires in COVID-19. Profiling relied on immunoSEQ multiplex PCR, and the TCRdb table lists in-frame clones only, not all of them. The sample lists over 350,000 clones, around 88% seen once, with around 4.5% in the top ten. The specimen was peripheral blood. The receptors derive from a woman younger than 45 with acute or convalescent COVID-19.

The chain links TRBV2 to TRBJ2-4; D is perhaps TRBD2 (7 bases). Trimming removed 2 bases at V and 0 bases at J, with 11 bases between. The germline V gene has CDR1 SNHLY and CDR2 FYNNEI. The CDR3 contains 16 residues. CDR3 nucleotides: TGTGCCAGCAGTGAAAGGCGGGGGCAAGCCAAAAACATTCAGTACTTC. Its protein product is CASSERRGQAKNIQYF.

The CDR3 protein is CASSLADRGNEKLFF. The CDR3 DNA reads TGCGCCAGCAGCTTGGCGGACAGGGGTAATGAAAAACTGTTTTTT. This sequence joins TRBV5-1 and TRBJ1-4; TRBD1 agrees at 9 bases. The length of the CDR3 is 15 residues. Germline lookup yields CDR1 SGHRS and CDR2 YFSETQ. The trim removed 0 bases at V and 4 bases at J, leaving 1 base unmatched.

CDR3 DNA: TGTGCCATCAGTGAGCTAGGGCAGGGGGCCTACGAGCAGTACTTC. This codes for CAISELGQGAYEQYF. The rearrangement uses TRBV10-3 and TRBJ2-7; TRBD1 matches 7 bases. V shed 2 bases, J shed 2 bases, and the junction held 6 bases outside the gene matches. Germline values: CDR1 ENHRY, CDR2 SYGVKD. The CDR3 has 15 residues.

The chain links TRBV7-8 to TRBJ1-4, with 8 nucleotides matching TRBD1. Germline V gives CDR1 SGHVS, CDR2 FQNEAQ. The V segment lost 5 bases and the J segment 6 bases; nucleotides outside the gene matches: 8. The CDR3 loop spans 15 amino acids. The CDR3 DNA is TGTGCCAGCAGCCCCTCTCACAGGGGGGATGAAAAACTGTTTTTT. Encoded protein: CASSPSHRGDEKLFF.

The chain combines TRBV24-1 with TRBJ2-1; 12 bases fit TRBD1. CDR3 size: 16 residues. V lost 4 bases to trimming and J lost 8 bases; unmatched junction nucleotides: 8. CDR1 and CDR2 from the germline V gene are KGHDR and SFDVKD. The CDR3 loop reads CATSDAGTGGVDEQFF. The CDR3 DNA follows: TGTGCCACCAGTGACGCCGGGACAGGGGGCGTGGATGAGCAGTTCTTC.

Comments on this clone: One junction end does not reproduce the germline sequence, and a read error may be involved. The rearrangement uses TRBV15 and TRBJ2-3; 8 bases fit TRBD2. This CDR3 is built from 16 residues. CDR1 and CDR2 from the germline V gene are LNHNV and YYDKDF (reference sequence). In DNA, the CDR3 is TGTGCCACCGGCAGCGGGGGAACCGCTAGCACAGATACGCAGTATTTT. Protein product: CATGSGGTASTDTQYF.

The chain uses TRBV30 and TRBJ2-7; TRBD1 agrees at 8 bases. The V segment lost 6 bases and the J segment 2 bases; nucleotides outside the gene matches: 9. Germline V gene sequence: CDR1 GTSNPN, CDR2 SVGIG (reference sequence). The CDR3 consists of 14 residues. The CDR3 loop is CACDFRDRTYEQYF. In nucleotides, the CDR3 is TGTGCCTGCGATTTCCGGGACAGGACCTACGAGCAGTACTTC. Full variable domain (remainder filled in from reference TRBV30 and TRBJ2-7): SQTIHQWPATLVQPVGSPLSLECTVEGTSNPNLYWYRQAAGRGLQLLFYSVGIGQISSEVPQNLSASRPQDRQFILSSKKLLLSDSGFYLCACDFRDRTYEQYFGPGTRLTVT.

This clone was seen just once. CDR3 protein: CASSYPTSGGATRYEQYF. The CDR3 nucleotides are TGTGCCAGCAGTTACCCGACTAGCGGGGGAGCCACGCGCTACGAGCAGTACTTC. This chain links TRBV6-2 or TRBV6-3 with TRBJ2-7, with TRBD2 matching over 12 bases. Germline values: CDR1 MNHEY, CDR2 SVGEGT. There are 18 residues in the CDR3. V shed 2 bases and J 3 bases; nucleotides not matched to a gene: 11.

CDR3 in amino acids: CASSESRDSNQPQHF. The CDR3 nucleotides read TGTGCCAGCAGTGAAAGCAGGGATAGCAATCAGCCCCAGCATTTT. The V gene is TRBV6-1, the J gene TRBJ1-5; possible D gene TRBD1, 5 bases. Trimming pared 2 bases from V and 0 bases from J, leaving 8 bases between. CDR1 and CDR2 (germline): MNHNS, SASEGT. The CDR3 loop spans 15 amino acids.

The J gene is TRBJ2-3, the V gene TRBV9; the D gene is possibly TRBD1 (5 bases). The CDR3 covers 17 residues. Per the germline V gene, CDR1 is SGDLS and CDR2 is YYNGEE. The ends were cut back, 1 base at V and 0 bases at J, with 15 bases in the middle. The CDR3 coding sequence is TGTGCCAGCAGCGTACGTGGGGCAGGAACTAGCACAGATACGCAGTATTTT. It encodes CASSVRGAGTSTDTQYF.

The J gene is TRBJ1-1, the V gene TRBV5-6, with D unresolved. Trimming shortened V by 1 base and J by 10 bases, and 17 bases separated the two germline ends. The CDR3 loop spans 14 amino acids. CDR1 and CDR2 (germline): SGHDT, YYEEEE. CDR3 region: CASSLSQVGLGAFF. CDR3 nucleotides: TGTGCCAGCAGCTTGAGCCAGGTGGGCCTCGGAGCTTTCTTT.

This clone was detected ten times or more. Different DNA sequences within this sample yield the same CDR3. V is TRBV20-1 and J is TRBJ1-5; D possibly corresponds to TRBD1 (5 bases). Trimming removed 3 bases from V and 0 bases from J, with 6 bases in between. The CDR3 consists of 13 residues. Germline loops: CDR1 DFQATT, CDR2 SNEGSKA (reference sequence). The CDR3 DNA is TGCAGTGCTAGTCAGGGTAGCAATCAGCCCCAGCATTTT. This translates into CSASQGSNQPQHF.

This chain joins TRBV11-2 and TRBJ2-7; unclear D gene. This CDR3 contains 13 residues. Germline V gene sequence: CDR1 SGHAT, CDR2 FQNNGV. V was pared by 0 bases and J by 3 bases, with 6 bases between. The CDR3 reads CASSLEGHYEQYF. CDR3 nucleotides: TGTGCCAGCAGCTTAGAGGGCCACTACGAGCAGTACTTC.

The chain couples TRBV9 to TRBJ2-2, with TRBD1 identical over 8 bases. The V and J ends lost 3 bases and 1 base, in that order; junction bases with no gene match: 5. The length of the CDR3 is 16 residues. Per germline, CDR1 SGDLS and CDR2 YYNGEE. The CDR3 is CASSAPGQVNTGELFF. The CDR3 nucleotides are TGTGCCAGCAGCGCCCCGGGACAGGTGAACACCGGGGAGCTGTTTTTT.

With respect to this clone: One junction end does not reproduce the germline sequence, and a read error may be involved. This chain joins TRBV19 and TRBJ1-1; D gene unclear. The CDR3 covers 13 residues. CDR1 LNHDA and CDR2 SQIVND come from the germline V gene (reference sequence). The CDR3 is CASSPGLNAEAFF. The CDR3 DNA follows: TGTGCCAGTAGTCCTGGACTGAACGCTGAAGCTTTCTTT.